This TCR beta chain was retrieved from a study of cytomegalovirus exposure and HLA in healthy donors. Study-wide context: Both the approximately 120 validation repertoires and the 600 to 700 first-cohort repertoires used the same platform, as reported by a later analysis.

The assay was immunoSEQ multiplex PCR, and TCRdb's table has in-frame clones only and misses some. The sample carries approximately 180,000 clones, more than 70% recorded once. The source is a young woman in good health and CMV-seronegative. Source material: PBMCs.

CDR3 nucleotides: TGTGCCAGCAGTGAAGGACAGATGAACACTGAAGCTTTCTTT. Its protein is CASSEGQMNTEAFF. This chain links TRBV2 with TRBJ1-1, with D perhaps TRBD1 (5 bases). The germline gives CDR1 SNHLY, CDR2 FYNNEI. The CDR3 contains 14 residues. Trimming removed 1 base from V and 0 bases from J, with 6 bases in between.